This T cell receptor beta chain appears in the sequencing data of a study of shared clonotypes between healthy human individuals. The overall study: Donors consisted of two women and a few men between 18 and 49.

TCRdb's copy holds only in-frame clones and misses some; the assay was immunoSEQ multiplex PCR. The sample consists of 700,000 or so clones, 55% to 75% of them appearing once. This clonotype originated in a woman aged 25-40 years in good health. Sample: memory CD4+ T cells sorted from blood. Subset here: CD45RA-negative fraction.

The CDR3 sequence is CASSDPGQGDTQYF. CDR3 DNA: TGTGCCAGCAGTGACCCGGGACAGGGTGATACGCAGTATTTT. The genes are TRBV2 and TRBJ2-3; 9 bases line up with TRBD1. This CDR3 spans 14 amino acids. With V trimmed by 3 bases and J by 6 bases, 4 bases remained unmatched. Germline V gene lookup returns CDR1 SNHLY and CDR2 FYNNEI. Based on the CDR3 plus reference TRBV2 and TRBJ2-3, the full variable domain is EPEVTQTPSHQVTQMGQEVILRCVPISNHLYFYWYRQILGQKVEFLVSFYNNEISEKSEIFDDQFSVERPDGSNFTLKIRSTKLEDSAMYFCASSDPGQGDTQYFGPGTRLTVL.